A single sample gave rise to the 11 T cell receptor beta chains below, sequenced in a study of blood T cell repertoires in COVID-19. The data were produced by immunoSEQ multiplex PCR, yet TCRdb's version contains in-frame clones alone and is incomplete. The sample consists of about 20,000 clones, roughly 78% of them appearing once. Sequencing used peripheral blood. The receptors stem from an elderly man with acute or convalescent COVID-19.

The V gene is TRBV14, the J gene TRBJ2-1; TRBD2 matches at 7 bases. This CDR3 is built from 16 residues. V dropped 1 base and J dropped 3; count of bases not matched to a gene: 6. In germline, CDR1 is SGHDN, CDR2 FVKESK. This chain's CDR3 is CASSQAGGGLYNEQFF. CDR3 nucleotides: TGTGCCAGCAGCCAAGCGGGGGGAGGGCTCTACAATGAGCAGTTCTTC.

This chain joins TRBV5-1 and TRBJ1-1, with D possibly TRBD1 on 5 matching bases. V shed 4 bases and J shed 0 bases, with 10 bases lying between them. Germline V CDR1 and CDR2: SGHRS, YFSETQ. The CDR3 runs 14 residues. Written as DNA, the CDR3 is TGCGCCAGCAGCCAACAGGCAATGAACACTGAAGCTTTCTTT. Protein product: CASSQQAMNTEAFF.

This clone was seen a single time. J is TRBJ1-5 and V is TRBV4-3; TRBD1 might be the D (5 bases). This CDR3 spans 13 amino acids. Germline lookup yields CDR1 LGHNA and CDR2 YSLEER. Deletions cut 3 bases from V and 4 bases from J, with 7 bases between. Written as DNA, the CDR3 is TGCGCCAGCAGCCAGGGGGGGAATCAGCCCCAGCATTTT. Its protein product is CASSQGGNQPQHF.

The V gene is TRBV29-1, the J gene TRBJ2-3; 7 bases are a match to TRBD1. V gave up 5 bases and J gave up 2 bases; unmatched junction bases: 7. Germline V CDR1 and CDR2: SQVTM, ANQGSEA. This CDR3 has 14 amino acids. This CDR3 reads CSVLGTVYTDTQYF. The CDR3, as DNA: TGCAGCGTTTTGGGGACAGTATACACAGATACGCAGTATTTT.

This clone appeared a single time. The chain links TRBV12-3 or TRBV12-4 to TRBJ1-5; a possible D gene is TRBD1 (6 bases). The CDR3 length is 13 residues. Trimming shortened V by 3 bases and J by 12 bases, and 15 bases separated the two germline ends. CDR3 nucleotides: TGTGCCAGCAGTTTCTCTCGGACAGTTAACCAGCATTTT. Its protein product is CASSFSRTVNQHF.

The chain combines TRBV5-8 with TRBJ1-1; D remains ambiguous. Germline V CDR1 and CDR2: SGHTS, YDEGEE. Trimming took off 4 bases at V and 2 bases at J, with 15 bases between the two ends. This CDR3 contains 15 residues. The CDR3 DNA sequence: TGTGCCAGCAGCACCTACCGCAGGATAAACACTGAAGCTTTCTTT. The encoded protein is CASSTYRRINTEAFF.

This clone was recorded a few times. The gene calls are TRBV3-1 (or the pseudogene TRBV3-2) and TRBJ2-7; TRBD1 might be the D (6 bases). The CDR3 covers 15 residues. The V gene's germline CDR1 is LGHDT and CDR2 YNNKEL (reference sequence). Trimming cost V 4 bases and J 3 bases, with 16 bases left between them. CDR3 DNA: TGTGCCAGCAGCCCCATGAGGCAGGGGCGCTACGAGCAGTACTTC. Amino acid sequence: CASSPMRQGRYEQYF.

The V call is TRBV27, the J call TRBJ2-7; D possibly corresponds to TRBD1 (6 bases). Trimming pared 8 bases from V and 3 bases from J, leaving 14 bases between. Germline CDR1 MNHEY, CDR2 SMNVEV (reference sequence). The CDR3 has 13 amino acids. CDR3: CASGRTANYEQYV. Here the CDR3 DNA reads TGTGCCAGCGGTCGGACAGCTAACTACGAGCAGTACGTC.

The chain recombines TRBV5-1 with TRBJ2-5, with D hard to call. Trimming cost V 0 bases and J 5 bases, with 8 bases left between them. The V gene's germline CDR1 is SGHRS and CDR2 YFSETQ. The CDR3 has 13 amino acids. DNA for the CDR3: TGCGCCAGCAGCTTGGCCCTGAGGGAGACCCAGTACTTC. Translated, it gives CASSLALRETQYF.

The CDR3 spells CAISELAGVTTDTQYF. The DNA for the CDR3 is TGTGCCATCAGTGAGTTAGCGGGAGTGACCACAGATACGCAGTATTTT. The chain uses TRBV10-3 and TRBJ2-3, with 9 positions matching TRBD2. V shed 1 base, J shed 2 bases, and the junction held 4 bases outside the gene matches. CDR1 is ENHRY, CDR2 SYGVKD, per germline. The CDR3 is 16 amino acids.

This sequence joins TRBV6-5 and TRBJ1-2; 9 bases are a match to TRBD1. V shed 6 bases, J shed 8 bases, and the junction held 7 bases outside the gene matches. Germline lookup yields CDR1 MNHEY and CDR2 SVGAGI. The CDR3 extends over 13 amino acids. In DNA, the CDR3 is TGTGCCAGCAGCAGAACAGGGGGCCAGGGCTACACCTTC. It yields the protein CASSRTGGQGYTF.